These 8 T cell receptor beta chains originate from one sample sequenced in a study of PD-1 blockade in classical Hodgkin lymphoma. Assay: immunoSEQ multiplex PCR; the TCRdb copy retains only in-frame clones and omits some. The table lists about 40,000 clones, approximately 70% of them singletons. Every one of the patients relapsed after autologous stem cell transplantation (brentuximab vedotin exposure was variable). This specimen consisted of peripheral blood mononuclear cells (PBMCs), obtained at baseline. The receptor set was obtained from a human donor with classical Hodgkin lymphoma.

The chain is built from TRBV5-6 and TRBJ1-2, with 7 bases fitting TRBD1. From germline, CDR1 is SGHDT and CDR2 YYEEEE. V trimming: 4 bases; J trimming: 5 bases; junction bases outside the gene matches: 8. The CDR3 extends over 14 amino acids. The CDR3 nucleotides are TGTGCCAGCAGCGAAGGGGGCAGGAAATATGGCTACACCTTC. It is translated as CASSEGGRKYGYTF.

This clone was recorded at least ten times. The chain uses TRBV2 and TRBJ2-7; D is possibly TRBD1 or TRBD2 (6 bases each). V lost 8 bases and J lost 7, with 18 bases in between. Germline-derived CDR1 and CDR2 are SNHLY and FYNNEI. This CDR3 spans 13 amino acids. CDR3 sequence (DNA): TGTGCCAGCGAAGCCGGGGGCCCCAAGGAGCAGTACTTC. Translating gives CASEAGGPKEQYF.

This clone has only a few counts. The chain is built from TRBV7-8 and TRBJ2-3; D may be TRBD2 (6 bases). The CDR3 covers 15 residues. The ends were cut back, 5 bases at V and 4 bases at J, with 16 bases in the middle. The germline V gene encodes CDR1 SGHVS and CDR2 FQNEAQ. The DNA of the CDR3 is TGTGCCAGCAGCCCCCCAGGCTTAGCGGCAGATACGCAGTATTTT. This codes for CASSPPGLAADTQYF.

The chain couples TRBV2 to TRBJ2-1, with TRBD1 as a possible D gene (6 bases). The CDR3 contains 13 residues. Germline V lookup: CDR1 SNHLY, CDR2 FYNNEI. Trimming shortened V by 2 bases and J by 7 bases, and 9 bases separated the two germline ends. CDR3 DNA: TGTGCCAGCAGTGAACGGCAGGGGAATGAGCAGTTCTTC. Translation: CASSERQGNEQFF.

The CDR3 here is CASSFGGPQREQYF. The CDR3 nucleotides read TGTGCCAGCAGTTTTGGCGGTCCCCAGCGCGAGCAGTACTTC. V and J are TRBV28 and TRBJ2-7, with D uncertain. The germline CDR1 and CDR2 sequences are MDHEN and SYDVKM. CDR3 length equals 14 residues. V was shortened by 3 bases and J by 6 bases, with 15 bases between the two germline ends.

V and J are TRBV11-3 and TRBJ2-7, with 8 positions matching TRBD2. The CDR3 runs to 17 residues. Germline V gene data show CDR1 as SGHNT and CDR2 as YENEEA. Trimming removed 1 base from V and 3 bases from J; junction bases left unmatched: 11. The CDR3 protein is CASSLGGSGSGIYEQYF. Written as DNA, the CDR3 is TGTGCCAGCAGCTTAGGGGGGAGCGGGAGTGGGATCTACGAGCAGTACTTC. Together with reference TRBV11-3 and TRBJ2-7, the CDR3 gives the full variable domain: EAGVVQSPRYKIIEKKQPVAFWCNPISGHNTLYWYLQNLGQGPELLIRYENEEAVDDSQLPKDRFSAERLKGVDSTLKIQPAELGDSAVYLCASSLGGSGSGIYEQYFGPGTRLTVT.

The chain employs TRBV13 and TRBJ1-2; 7 nucleotides align to TRBD1. With 4 bases clipped from V and 6 bases from J, the junction kept 11 bases outside the gene matches. Per germline, CDR1 PRHDT and CDR2 FYEKMQ (reference sequence). The CDR3 sequence is 15 residues long. Written as DNA, the CDR3 is TGTGCCAGCAGCTCCCGCGCAGACAGGGCGGATGGCTACACCTTC. Translating gives CASSSRADRADGYTF.

V usage is TRBV11-1 and J usage is TRBJ1-1, with unresolved D. The CDR3 is 15 amino acids. Germline lookup yields CDR1 SGHAT and CDR2 FQDESV (reference sequence). V lost 5 bases and J lost 4, with 17 bases in between. The DNA for the CDR3 is TGTGCCAGCAGCCTTTGGAGGACCGCGGCCACTGAAGCTTTCTTT. This encodes CASSLWRTAATEAFF.